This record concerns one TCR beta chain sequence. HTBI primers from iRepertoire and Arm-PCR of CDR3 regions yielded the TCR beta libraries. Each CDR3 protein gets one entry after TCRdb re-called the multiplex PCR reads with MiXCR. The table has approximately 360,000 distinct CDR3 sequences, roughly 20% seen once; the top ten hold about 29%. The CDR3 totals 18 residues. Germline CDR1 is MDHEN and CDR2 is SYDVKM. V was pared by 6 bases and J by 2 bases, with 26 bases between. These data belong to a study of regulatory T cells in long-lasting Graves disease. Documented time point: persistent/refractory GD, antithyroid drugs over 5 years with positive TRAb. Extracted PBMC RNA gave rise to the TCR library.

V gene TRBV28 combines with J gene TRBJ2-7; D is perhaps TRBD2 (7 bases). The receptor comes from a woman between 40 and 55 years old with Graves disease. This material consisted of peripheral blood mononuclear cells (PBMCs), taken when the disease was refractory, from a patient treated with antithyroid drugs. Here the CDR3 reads CASSPEPHGGRVAYEQYF. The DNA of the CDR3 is TGTGCCAGCAGCCCGGAACCTCACGGGGGGCGTGTAGCCTACGAGCAGTACTTC.